This passage covers 21 T cell receptor beta chains from one sample sequenced in a study of resident and recirculating memory T cells in vitiligo. TCRdb's copy holds only in-frame clones and misses some; the assay was immunoSEQ multiplex PCR. The data show 70,000 or so clones, with roughly 90% seen just once and over 4% held by the top ten. The material sequenced was blood. The receptor set was obtained from a male donor with vitiligo.

The V call is TRBV4-2, the J call TRBJ2-5; possibly TRBD1 for D (6 bases). Germline assignment: CDR1 LGHNA and CDR2 YNFKEQ. Trimming removed 3 bases at V and 5 bases at J, with 19 bases between. CDR3 length equals 16 residues. The CDR3 nucleotides are TGTGCCAGCAGCCAGTTACAACAGGGAATTGGGGAGACCCAGTACTTC. This encodes CASSQLQQGIGETQYF.

The rearrangement joins TRBV27 to TRBJ2-5; 7 bases are shared with TRBD1. This CDR3 has 14 amino acids. The V and J ends lost 1 base and 2 bases, in that order; junction bases with no gene match: 1. Germline V gene sequence: CDR1 MNHEY, CDR2 SMNVEV (reference sequence). CDR3 sequence: CASSLLDRQETQYF. CDR3 sequence (DNA): TGTGCCAGCAGTTTATTGGACAGGCAAGAGACCCAGTACTTC.

The chain carries TRBV19 and TRBJ2-3; 9 bases match TRBD1. Trimming cost V 5 bases and J 2 bases; bases outside gene matches: 5. CDR1 is LNHDA and CDR2 is SQIVND in the germline V gene (reference sequence). The CDR3 contains 15 residues. CDR3 amino acids: CASSVDRGLTDTQYF. The CDR3 bases are TGTGCCAGTAGTGTGGACAGGGGCCTCACAGATACGCAGTATTTT.

The V and J genes are TRBV9 and TRBJ1-2; D is unclear. The ends were cut back, 0 bases at V and 1 base at J, with 13 bases in the middle. Germline CDR1 and CDR2: SGDLS and YYNGEE. The CDR3 runs 16 residues. This CDR3 is CASSVASSENNYGYTF. DNA for the CDR3: TGTGCCAGCAGCGTAGCTAGCTCCGAAAATAACTATGGCTACACCTTC.

This chain joins TRBV5-6 and TRBJ1-2; D is possibly TRBD1 (6 bases). V was shortened by 7 bases and J by 4 bases, with 14 bases between the two germline ends. Germline CDR1 SGHDT, CDR2 YYEEEE. This CDR3 is built from 13 residues. In DNA form, the CDR3 reads TGTGCCAGCTTACGGGACACCGCCTATGGCTACACCTTC. Residues: CASLRDTAYGYTF.

The genes are TRBV2 and TRBJ1-2; a possible D gene is TRBD1 (5 bases). This CDR3 region has 14 residues. Trimming removed 3 bases at V and 2 bases at J, with 10 bases between. Germline V gene data show CDR1 as SNHLY and CDR2 as FYNNEI. This CDR3 reads CASSDRVGNYGYTF. The CDR3 region has the DNA TGTGCCAGCAGTGACAGGGTCGGGAACTATGGCTACACCTTC.

The gene calls are TRBV6-5 and TRBJ2-2, with D perhaps TRBD2 (6 bases). CDR1 and CDR2 (germline): MNHEY, SVGAGI. The CDR3 runs to 15 residues. Trimming took 7 bases from V and 4 from J, leaving 16 bases between them. The CDR3 is CASTPRSEGTGELFF. In nucleotides, the CDR3 is TGTGCCAGCACCCCCCGGTCGGAGGGCACCGGGGAGCTGTTTTTT.

The chain is built from TRBV4-1 and TRBJ2-3, with 9 bases fitting TRBD2. CDR3 length equals 17 residues. Germline V CDR1 and CDR2: MGHRA, YSYEKL. The trim removed 2 bases at V and 0 bases at J, leaving 6 bases unmatched. The CDR3: CASSQSGLAGSTDTQYF. As DNA, the CDR3 is TGCGCCAGCAGCCAAAGCGGGCTAGCGGGGAGCACAGATACGCAGTATTTT.

CDR3 sequence: CASSLTGQPNQPQHF. Written as DNA, the CDR3 is TGTGCCAGCAGCTTAACGGGACAGCCCAATCAGCCCCAGCATTTT. The chain uses TRBV11-2 and TRBJ1-5, with 7 bases aligning to TRBD1. This CDR3 comprises 15 residues. Germline loops: CDR1 SGHAT, CDR2 FQNNGV. V was clipped by 2 bases and J by 3 bases; unmatched bases: 4.

The chain is built from TRBV9 and TRBJ2-1; 9 nucleotides match TRBD1. Unmatched junction bases numbered 6, after V lost 4 bases and J lost 7 bases. This CDR3 comprises 14 residues. From germline, CDR1 is SGDLS and CDR2 YYNGEE. The CDR3 spells CASSPTGGRNEQFF. CDR3 coding DNA: TGTGCCAGCAGCCCGACAGGGGGTAGGAATGAGCAGTTCTTC.

V is TRBV2 and J is TRBJ2-5, with 8 bases aligning to TRBD1. The length of the CDR3 is 13 residues. The germline gives CDR1 SNHLY, CDR2 FYNNEI. J gave up 5 bases and V 6 bases, and 5 bases lay outside the gene matches. The CDR3 spells CASSPDRVETQYF. CDR3 nucleotides: TGTGCCAGCAGCCCGGACAGGGTCGAGACCCAGTACTTC.

The DNA for the CDR3 is TGTGCCAGCAGCTCACAGGGTAGCTCCTATAATTCACCCCTCCACTTT. Protein: CASSSQGSSYNSPLHF. The V call is TRBV7-9, the J call TRBJ1-6; TRBD1 is a possible D gene (6 bases). Trimming left V 4 bases short and J 0 bases short, with 10 bases between. CDR1 and CDR2 from the germline V gene are SEHNR and FQNEAQ (reference sequence). The CDR3 totals 16 residues.

The chain has TRBV7-9 and TRBJ2-7; no clear D gene. Germline CDR1 SEHNR, CDR2 FQNEAQ (reference sequence). This CDR3 contains 13 residues. Trimming shortened V by 5 bases and J by 7 bases, and 15 bases separated the two germline ends. The CDR3 DNA follows: TGTGCCAGCAGCCCCAGACTGGGTGGGGAGCAGTACTTC. Translation: CASSPRLGGEQYF.

The chain has TRBV2 and TRBJ2-3, with D perhaps TRBD2 (5 bases). CDR1 SNHLY and CDR2 FYNNEI come from the germline V gene. V lost 6 bases and J 1 base, leaving 23 bases between the germline ends. The CDR3 extends over 18 amino acids. The DNA of the CDR3 is TGTGCCAGCAGCAAAGCGGAAACTTTTGGTTTTGGCACAGATACGCAGTATTTT. Its protein product is CASSKAETFGFGTDTQYF.

The gene calls are TRBV5-1 and TRBJ1-4; a weak D match, TRBD1 (6 bases). The CDR3 extends over 15 amino acids. V was trimmed by 0 bases and J by 5 bases, leaving 11 bases between them. Germline loops: CDR1 SGHRS, CDR2 YFSETQ. CDR3 residues: CASSLGTDGNEKLFF. CDR3 coding DNA: TGCGCCAGCAGCTTGGGGACAGACGGCAATGAAAAACTGTTTTTT.

This sequence joins TRBV29-1 and TRBJ2-6, with D tentatively TRBD1 (5 bases). V was cut by 0 bases and J by 2 bases, with 17 bases left in between. Looked up from germline, CDR1 is SQVTM and CDR2 is ANQGSEA. The CDR3 extends over 18 amino acids. CDR3 residues: CSVEDQAGRQAGANVLTF. CDR3 coding DNA: TGCAGCGTTGAAGACCAGGCAGGGCGCCAGGCTGGGGCCAACGTCCTGACTTTC. Full variable domain (rest looked up from reference TRBV29-1 and TRBJ2-6): SAVISQKPSRDICQRGTSLTIQCQVDSQVTMMFWYRQQPGQSLTLIATANQGSEATYESGFVIDKFPISRPNLTFSTLTVSNMSPEDSSIYLCSVEDQAGRQAGANVLTFGAGSRLTVL.

This rearrangement joins TRBV10-3 to TRBJ1-5; TRBD1 is a possible D gene (5 bases). CDR3 length: 14 residues. V was clipped by 2 bases and J by 6 bases, with 11 bases between them. CDR1 ENHRY and CDR2 SYGVKD come from the germline V gene. This CDR3 is CAISEEGATQPQHF. CDR3 nucleotide sequence: TGTGCCATCAGTGAGGAAGGGGCCACTCAGCCCCAGCATTTT.

J is TRBJ2-2 and V is TRBV5-1; perhaps TRBD1 as D (6 bases). The CDR3 extends over 15 amino acids. The V gene lost 2 bases and the J gene lost 4 bases, with 12 bases spanning the gap. Per the germline V gene, CDR1 is SGHRS and CDR2 is YFSETQ. The CDR3 loop reads CASSFNRAPTGELFF. The CDR3 DNA reads as TGCGCCAGCAGCTTTAACAGGGCACCCACCGGGGAGCTGTTTTTT.

This chain uses TRBV19 with TRBJ1-6; 7 bases are shared with TRBD1. From germline, CDR1 is LNHDA and CDR2 SQIVND (reference sequence). CDR3 length equals 13 residues. After removal of 10 bases from V and 7 bases from J, the junction contained 7 bases not matched to a gene. CDR3 nucleotide sequence: TGTGCCACCGCTGACAGGGCCAATTCACCCCTCCACTTT. Residues: CATADRANSPLHF.

The chain combines TRBV9 with TRBJ1-1; TRBD1 is a possible D gene (5 bases). The CDR3 extends over 12 amino acids. Trimming pared 3 bases from V and 6 bases from J, leaving 9 bases between. The V gene's germline CDR1 is SGDLS and CDR2 YYNGEE. The CDR3 DNA follows: TGTGCCAGCAGCGCAACAGGACCTGAAGCTTTCTTT. This translates into CASSATGPEAFF. Together with reference TRBV9 and TRBJ1-1, the CDR3 gives the full variable domain: DSGVTQTPKHLITATGQRVTLRCSPRSGDLSVYWYQQSLDQGLQFLIQYYNGEERAKGNILERFSAQQFPDLHSELNLSSLELGDSALYFCASSATGPEAFFGQGTRLTVV.

This chain links TRBV2 with TRBJ2-2; a weak D match, TRBD1 (7 bases). Trimming cost V 7 bases and J 6 bases, with 15 bases left between them. CDR3 size: 14 residues. Germline V gene lookup returns CDR1 SNHLY and CDR2 FYNNEI. The CDR3 coding sequence is TGTGCCAGCAATCGGCAGGGGGAGGCCGGGGAGCTGTTTTTT. It specifies CASNRQGEAGELFF.